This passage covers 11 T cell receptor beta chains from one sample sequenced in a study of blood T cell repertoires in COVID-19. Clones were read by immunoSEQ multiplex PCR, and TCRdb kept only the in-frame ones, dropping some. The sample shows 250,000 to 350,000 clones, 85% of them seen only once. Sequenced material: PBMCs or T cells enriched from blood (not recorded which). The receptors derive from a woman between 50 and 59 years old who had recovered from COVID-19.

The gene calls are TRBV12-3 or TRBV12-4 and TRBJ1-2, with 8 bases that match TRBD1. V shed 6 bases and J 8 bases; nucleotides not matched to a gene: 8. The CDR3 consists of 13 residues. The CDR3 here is CASSTGGERGYTF. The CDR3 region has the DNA TGTGCCAGCAGCACAGGGGGGGAGAGAGGCTACACCTTC.

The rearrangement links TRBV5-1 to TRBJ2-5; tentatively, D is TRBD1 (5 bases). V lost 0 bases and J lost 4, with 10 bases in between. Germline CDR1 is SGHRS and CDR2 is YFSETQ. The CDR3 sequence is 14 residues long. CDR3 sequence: CASSLVRGRETQYF. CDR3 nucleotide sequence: TGCGCCAGCAGCTTGGTTAGGGGCCGAGAGACCCAGTACTTC.

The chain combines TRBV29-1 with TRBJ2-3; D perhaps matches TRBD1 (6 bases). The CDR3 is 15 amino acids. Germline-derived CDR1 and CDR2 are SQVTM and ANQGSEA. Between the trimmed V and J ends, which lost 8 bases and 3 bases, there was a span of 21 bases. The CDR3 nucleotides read TGCAGCTACCGCCGAAGGGGGATTACAACAGATACGCAGTATTTT. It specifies CSYRRRGITTDTQYF.

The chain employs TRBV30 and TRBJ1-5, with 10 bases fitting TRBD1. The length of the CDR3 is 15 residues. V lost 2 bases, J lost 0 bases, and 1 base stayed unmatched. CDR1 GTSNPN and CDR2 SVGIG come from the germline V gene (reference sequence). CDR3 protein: CAWSRTGGSNQPQHF. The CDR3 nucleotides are TGTGCCTGGAGTCGGACAGGGGGTAGCAATCAGCCCCAGCATTTT. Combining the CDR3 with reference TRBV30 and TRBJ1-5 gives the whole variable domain SQTIHQWPATLVQPVGSPLSLECTVEGTSNPNLYWYRQAAGRGLQLLFYSVGIGQISSEVPQNLSASRPQDRQFILSSKKLLLSDSGFYLCAWSRTGGSNQPQHFGDGTRLSIL.

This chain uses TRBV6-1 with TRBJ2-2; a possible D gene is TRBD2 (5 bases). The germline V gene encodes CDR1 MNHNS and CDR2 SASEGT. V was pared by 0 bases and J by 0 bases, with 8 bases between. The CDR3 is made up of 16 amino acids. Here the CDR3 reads CASSEAAGTNTGELFF. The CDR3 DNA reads TGTGCCAGCAGTGAAGCTGCGGGCACGAACACCGGGGAGCTGTTTTTT.

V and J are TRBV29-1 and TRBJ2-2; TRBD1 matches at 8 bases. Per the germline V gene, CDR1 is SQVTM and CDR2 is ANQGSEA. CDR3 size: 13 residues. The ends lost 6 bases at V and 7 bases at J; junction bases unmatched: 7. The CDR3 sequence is CSVGTGNIGELFF. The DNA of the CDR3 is TGCAGCGTAGGGACAGGAAATATCGGGGAGCTGTTTTTT.

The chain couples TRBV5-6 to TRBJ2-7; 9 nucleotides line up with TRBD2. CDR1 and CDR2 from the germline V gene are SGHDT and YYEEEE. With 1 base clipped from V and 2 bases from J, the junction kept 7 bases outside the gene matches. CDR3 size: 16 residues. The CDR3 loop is CASSLLVSGGTYEQYF. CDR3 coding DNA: TGTGCCAGCAGCTTGCTGGTTAGCGGGGGTACCTACGAGCAGTACTTC.

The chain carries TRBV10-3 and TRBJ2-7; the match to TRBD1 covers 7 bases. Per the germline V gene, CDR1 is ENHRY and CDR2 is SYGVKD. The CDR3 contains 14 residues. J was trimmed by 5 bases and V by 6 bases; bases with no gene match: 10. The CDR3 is CAISRDSLTHEQYF. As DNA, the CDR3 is TGTGCCATCAGCCGGGACAGCCTTACTCACGAGCAGTACTTC.

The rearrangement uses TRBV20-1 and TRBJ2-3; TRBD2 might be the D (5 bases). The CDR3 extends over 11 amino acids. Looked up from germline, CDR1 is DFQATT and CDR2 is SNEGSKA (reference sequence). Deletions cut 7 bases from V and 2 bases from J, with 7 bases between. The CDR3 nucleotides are TGCAGTGGGGGAGTCACAGATACGCAGTATTTT. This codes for CSGGVTDTQYF.

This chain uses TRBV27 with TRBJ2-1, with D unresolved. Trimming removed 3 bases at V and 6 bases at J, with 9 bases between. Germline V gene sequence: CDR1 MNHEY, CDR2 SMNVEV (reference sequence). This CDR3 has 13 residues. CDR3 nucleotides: TGTGCCAGCAGTTTCTCTAGGTCCAATGAGCAGTTCTTC. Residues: CASSFSRSNEQFF.

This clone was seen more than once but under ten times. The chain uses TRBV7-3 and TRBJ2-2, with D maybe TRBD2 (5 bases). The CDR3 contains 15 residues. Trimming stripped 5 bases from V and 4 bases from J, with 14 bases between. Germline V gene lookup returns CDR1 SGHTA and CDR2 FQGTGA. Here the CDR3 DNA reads TGTGCCAGCAGCCCGACCGGGCTAGCCACCGGGGAGCTGTTTTTT. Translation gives CASSPTGLATGELFF. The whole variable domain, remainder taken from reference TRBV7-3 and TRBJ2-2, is GAGVSQTPSNKVTEKGKYVELRCDPISGHTALYWYRQSLGQGPEFLIYFQGTGAADDSGLPNDRFFAVRPEGSVSTLKIQRTERGDSAVYLCASSPTGLATGELFFGEGSRLTVL.